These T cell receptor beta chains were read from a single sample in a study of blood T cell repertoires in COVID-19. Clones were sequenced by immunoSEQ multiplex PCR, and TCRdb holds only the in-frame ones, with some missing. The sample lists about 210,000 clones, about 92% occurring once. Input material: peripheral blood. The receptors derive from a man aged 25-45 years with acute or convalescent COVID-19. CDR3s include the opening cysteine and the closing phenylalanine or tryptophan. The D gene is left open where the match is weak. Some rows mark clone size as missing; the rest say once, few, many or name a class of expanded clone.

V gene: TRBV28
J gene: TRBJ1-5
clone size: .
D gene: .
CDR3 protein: CASSLFPSKPEPQHF
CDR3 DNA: TGTGCCAGCAGTTTATTTCCCTCTAAGCCTGAGCCCCAGCATTTT

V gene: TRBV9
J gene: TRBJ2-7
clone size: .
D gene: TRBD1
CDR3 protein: CASSANDRDQYF
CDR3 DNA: TGTGCCAGCAGCGCCAACGACAGGGACCAGTACTTC

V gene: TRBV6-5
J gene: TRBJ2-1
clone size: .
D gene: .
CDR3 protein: CASRESGLKYNEQFF
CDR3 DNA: TGTGCCAGCAGGGAGTCGGGACTCAAATACAATGAGCAGTTCTTC

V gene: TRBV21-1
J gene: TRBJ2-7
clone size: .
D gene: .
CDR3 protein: CASSGWTGENHEQYF
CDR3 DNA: TGTGCCAGCAGCGGCTGGACAGGGGAAAACCACGAGCAGTACTTC

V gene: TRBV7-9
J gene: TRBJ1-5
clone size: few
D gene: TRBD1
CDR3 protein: CASSPTGTGNQPQHF
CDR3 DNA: TGTGCCAGCAGTCCGACAGGGACGGGCAATCAGCCCCAGCATTTT

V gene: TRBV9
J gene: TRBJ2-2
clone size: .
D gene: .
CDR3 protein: CASSVELVHTGELFF
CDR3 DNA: TGTGCCAGCAGCGTAGAGCTAGTGCACACCGGGGAGCTGTTTTTT

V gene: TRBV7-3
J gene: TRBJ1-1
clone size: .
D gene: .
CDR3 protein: CASSAQGRAEAFF
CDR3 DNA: TGTGCCAGCAGCGCACAGGGTAGGGCTGAAGCTTTCTTT

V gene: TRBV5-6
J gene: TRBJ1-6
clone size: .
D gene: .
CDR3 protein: CASSQRGYSPLHF
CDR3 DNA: TGTGCCAGCAGTCAAAGGGGTTATTCACCCCTCCACTTT

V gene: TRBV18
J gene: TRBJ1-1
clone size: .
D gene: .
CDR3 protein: CASSPQAQDNTEAFF
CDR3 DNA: TGTGCCAGCTCACCACAGGCACAGGATAACACTGAAGCTTTCTTT

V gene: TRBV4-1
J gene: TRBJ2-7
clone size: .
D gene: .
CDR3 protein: CASSQVRAGILLSGEQYF
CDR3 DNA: TGCGCCAGCAGCCAAGTTAGAGCGGGTATCCTCCTAAGCGGCGAGCAGTACTTC

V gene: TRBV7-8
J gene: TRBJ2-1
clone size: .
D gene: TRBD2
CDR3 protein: CASSLLRGARGNEQFF
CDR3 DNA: TGTGCCAGCAGCTTATTGCGGGGGGCTAGGGGGAATGAGCAGTTCTTC

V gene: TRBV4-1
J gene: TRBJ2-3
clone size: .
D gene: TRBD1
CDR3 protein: CASSRPGTGFATDTQYF
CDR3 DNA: TGCGCCAGCAGCCGTCCCGGGACAGGGTTTGCTACAGATACGCAGTATTTT

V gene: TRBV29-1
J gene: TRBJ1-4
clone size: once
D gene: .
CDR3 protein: CSVTTGPTNEKLFF
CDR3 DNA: TGCAGCGTAACTACAGGTCCAACTAATGAAAAACTGTTTTTT

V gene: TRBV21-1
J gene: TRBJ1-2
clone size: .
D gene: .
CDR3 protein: CASSKLQGANDYGYTF
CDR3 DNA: TGTGCCAGCAGCAAGTTACAGGGTGCAAACGACTATGGCTACACCTTC

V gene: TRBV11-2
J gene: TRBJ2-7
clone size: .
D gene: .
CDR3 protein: CASSSTTVSYEQYF
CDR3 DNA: TGTGCCAGCAGCTCTACGACAGTTAGCTACGAGCAGTACTTC

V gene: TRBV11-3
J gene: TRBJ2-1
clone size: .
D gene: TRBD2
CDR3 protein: CASSAGLAGGSYNEQFF
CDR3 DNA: TGTGCCAGCAGCGCAGGACTAGCGGGAGGCTCCTACAATGAGCAGTTCTTC

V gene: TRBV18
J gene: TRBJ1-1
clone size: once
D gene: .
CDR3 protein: CASSPFEVGNTEAFF
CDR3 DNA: TGTGCCAGCTCACCATTCGAAGTCGGGAACACTGAAGCTTTCTTT

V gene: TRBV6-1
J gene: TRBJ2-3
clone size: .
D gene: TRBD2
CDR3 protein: CASSEGTSGLRDTQYF
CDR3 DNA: TGTGCCAGCAGTGAGGGGACTAGCGGGCTACGGGATACGCAGTATTTT